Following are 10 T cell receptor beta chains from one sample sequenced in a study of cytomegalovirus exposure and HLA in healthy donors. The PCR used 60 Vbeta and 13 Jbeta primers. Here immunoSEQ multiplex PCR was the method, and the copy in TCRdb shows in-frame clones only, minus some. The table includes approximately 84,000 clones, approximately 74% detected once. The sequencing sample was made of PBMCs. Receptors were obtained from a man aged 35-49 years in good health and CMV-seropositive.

The DNA for the CDR3 is TGCGCCAGCAGCTTACAGGGGGCGCGTAATGAAAAACTGTTTTTT. Translation: CASSLQGARNEKLFF. The J gene is TRBJ1-4, the V gene TRBV5-1; TRBD1 aligns across 9 bases. Germline loops: CDR1 SGHRS, CDR2 YFSETQ. J gave up 4 bases and V 2 bases, and 3 bases lay outside the gene matches. The CDR3 has 15 residues.

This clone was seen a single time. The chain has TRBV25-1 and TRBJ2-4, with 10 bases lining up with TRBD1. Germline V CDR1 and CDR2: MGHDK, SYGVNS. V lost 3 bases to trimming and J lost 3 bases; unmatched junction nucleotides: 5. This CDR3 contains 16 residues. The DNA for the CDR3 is TGTGCCAGCAGTGACTGGGACAGGGGCGGCAAAAACATTCAGTACTTC. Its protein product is CASSDWDRGGKNIQYF.

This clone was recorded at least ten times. In DNA form, the CDR3 reads TGTGCCAGCAACCCGGGACAGGGGGGTTTGTATGGCTACACCTTC. This codes for CASNPGQGGLYGYTF. The chain has TRBV7-2 and TRBJ1-2, with 11 positions matching TRBD1. From germline, CDR1 is SGHTA and CDR2 FQGNSA. Losses at the gene ends were 7 bases for V and 5 bases for J; bases not matched to a gene: 9. The CDR3 length is 15 residues. The complete variable domain, with remaining parts taken from reference TRBV7-2 and TRBJ1-2, reads GAGVSQSPSNKVTEKGKDVELRCDPISGHTALYWYRQSLGQGLEFLIYFQGNSAPDKSGLPSDRFSAERTGGSVSTLTIQRTQQEDSAVYLCASNPGQGGLYGYTFGSGTRLTVV.

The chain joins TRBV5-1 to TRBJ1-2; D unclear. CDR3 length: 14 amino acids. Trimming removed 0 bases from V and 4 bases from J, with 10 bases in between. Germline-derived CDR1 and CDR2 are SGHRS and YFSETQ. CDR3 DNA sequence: TGCGCCAGCAGCTTGGAGTCACAGATCTATGGCTACACCTTC. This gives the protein CASSLESQIYGYTF.

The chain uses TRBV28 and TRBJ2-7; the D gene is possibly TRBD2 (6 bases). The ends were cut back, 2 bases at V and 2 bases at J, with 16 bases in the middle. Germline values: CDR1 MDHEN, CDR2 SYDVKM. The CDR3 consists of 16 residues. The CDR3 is CASSLSLAGYAYEQYF. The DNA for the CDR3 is TGTGCCAGCAGTTTAAGTTTGGCGGGATACGCCTACGAGCAGTACTTC. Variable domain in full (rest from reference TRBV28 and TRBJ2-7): DVKVTQSSRYLVKRTGEKVFLECVQDMDHENMFWYRQDPGLGLRLIYFSYDVKMKEKGDIPEGYSVSREKKERFSLILESASTNQTSMYLCASSLSLAGYAYEQYFGPGTRLTVT.

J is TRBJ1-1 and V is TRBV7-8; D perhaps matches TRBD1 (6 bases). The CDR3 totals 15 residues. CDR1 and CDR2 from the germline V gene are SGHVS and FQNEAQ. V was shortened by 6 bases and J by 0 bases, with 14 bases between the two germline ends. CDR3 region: CASRKGGGMNTEAFF. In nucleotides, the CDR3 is TGTGCCAGCAGGAAGGGGGGGGGAATGAACACTGAAGCTTTCTTT.

CDR3 loop: CASSPAADQPQHF. In DNA, the CDR3 is TGTGCCAGCAGCCCAGCGGCGGATCAGCCCCAGCATTTT. The chain employs TRBV9 and TRBJ1-5; no clear D. CDR3 size: 13 residues. The V gene's germline CDR1 is SGDLS and CDR2 YYNGEE. V dropped 4 bases and J dropped 5 bases, with 10 bases sitting between them.

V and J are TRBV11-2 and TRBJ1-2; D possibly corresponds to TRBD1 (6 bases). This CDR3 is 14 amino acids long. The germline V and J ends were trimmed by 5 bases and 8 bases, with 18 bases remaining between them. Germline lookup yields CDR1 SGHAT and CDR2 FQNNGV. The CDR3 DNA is TGTGCCAGCAGCGCCTCGACAGGCCGGAGGGGCTACACCTTC. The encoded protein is CASSASTGRRGYTF. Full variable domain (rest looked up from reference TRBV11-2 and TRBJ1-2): EAGVAQSPRYKIIEKRQSVAFWCNPISGHATLYWYQQILGQGPKLLIQFQNNGVVDDSQLPKDRFSAERLKGVDSTLKIQPAKLEDSAVYLCASSASTGRRGYTFGSGTRLTVV.

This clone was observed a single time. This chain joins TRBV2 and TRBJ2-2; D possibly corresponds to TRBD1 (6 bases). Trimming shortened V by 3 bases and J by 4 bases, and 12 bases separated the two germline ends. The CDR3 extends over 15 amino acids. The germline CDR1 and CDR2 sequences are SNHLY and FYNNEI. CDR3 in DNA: TGTGCCAGCAGTGATCAGGGGCCAGGCACCGGGGAGCTGTTTTTT. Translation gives CASSDQGPGTGELFF.

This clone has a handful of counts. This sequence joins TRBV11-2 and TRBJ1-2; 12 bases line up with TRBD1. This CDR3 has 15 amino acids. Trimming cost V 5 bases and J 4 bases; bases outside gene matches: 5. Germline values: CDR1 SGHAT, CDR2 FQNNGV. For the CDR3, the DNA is TGTGCCAGCAGCCCCGGGACAGGGGGCGGCTATGGCTACACCTTC. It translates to CASSPGTGGGYGYTF.